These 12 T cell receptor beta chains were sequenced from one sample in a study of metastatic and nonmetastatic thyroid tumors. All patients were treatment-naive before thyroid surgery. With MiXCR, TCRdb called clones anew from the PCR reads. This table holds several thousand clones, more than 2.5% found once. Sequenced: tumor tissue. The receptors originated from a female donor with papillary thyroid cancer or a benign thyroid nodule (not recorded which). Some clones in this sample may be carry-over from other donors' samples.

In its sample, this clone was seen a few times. CDR3 nucleotide sequence: TGTGCCAGCAGTCCCGGACGAGCCACCGGGGAGCTGTTTTTT. Encoded protein: CASSPGRATGELFF. The chain carries TRBV6-1 and TRBJ2-2; D not certain. In germline, CDR1 is MNHNS, CDR2 SASEGT. This CDR3 has 14 amino acids. With 5 bases removed from V and 4 bases from J, the gap between germline ends came to 11 bases.

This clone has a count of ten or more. CDR3 bases: TGTGCCAGCAGCGCCGGGACAGGGAATCGGAAGCAGTACTTC. It yields the protein CASSAGTGNRKQYF. The chain has TRBV9 and TRBJ2-7; TRBD1 agrees at 9 bases. The CDR3 is made up of 14 amino acids. Trimming at V came to 3 bases and at J to 8 bases, leaving 9 bases not matched to a gene. Germline loops: CDR1 SGDLS, CDR2 YYNGEE.

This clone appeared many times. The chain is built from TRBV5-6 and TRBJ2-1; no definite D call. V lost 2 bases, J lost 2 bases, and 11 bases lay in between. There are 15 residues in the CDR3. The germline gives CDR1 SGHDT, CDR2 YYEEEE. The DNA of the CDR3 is TGTGCCAGCAGCTTCGCTCCAGAAACCTACAATGAGCAGTTCTTC. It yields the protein CASSFAPETYNEQFF.

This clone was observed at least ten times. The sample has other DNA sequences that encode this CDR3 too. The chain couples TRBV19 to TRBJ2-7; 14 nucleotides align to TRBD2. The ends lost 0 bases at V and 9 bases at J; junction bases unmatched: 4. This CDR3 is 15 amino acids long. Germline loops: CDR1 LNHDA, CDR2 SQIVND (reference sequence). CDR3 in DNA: TGTGCCAGTAGTATAGACGGGACTAGCGGGAGTCTGCAGTACTTC. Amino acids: CASSIDGTSGSLQYF.

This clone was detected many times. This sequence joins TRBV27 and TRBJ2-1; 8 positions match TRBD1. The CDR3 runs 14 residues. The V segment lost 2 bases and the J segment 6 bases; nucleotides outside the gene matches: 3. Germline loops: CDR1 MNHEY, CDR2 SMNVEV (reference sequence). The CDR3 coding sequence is TGTGCCAGCAGTTTACTGGACAGGGTCAATGAGCAGTTCTTC. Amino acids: CASSLLDRVNEQFF.

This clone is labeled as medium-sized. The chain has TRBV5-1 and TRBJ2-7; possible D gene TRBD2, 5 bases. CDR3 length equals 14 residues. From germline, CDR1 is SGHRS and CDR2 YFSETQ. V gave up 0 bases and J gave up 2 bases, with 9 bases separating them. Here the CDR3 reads CASSLAHGTYEQYF. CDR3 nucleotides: TGCGCCAGCAGCTTGGCACACGGGACCTACGAGCAGTACTTC.

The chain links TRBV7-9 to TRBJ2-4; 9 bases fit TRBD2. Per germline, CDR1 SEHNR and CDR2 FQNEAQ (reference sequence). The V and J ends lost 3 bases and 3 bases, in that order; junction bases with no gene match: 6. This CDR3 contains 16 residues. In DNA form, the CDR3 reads TGTGCCAGCAGCTTGGCGGGGGGGCAGGGCAAAAACATTCAGTACTTC. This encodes CASSLAGGQGKNIQYF.

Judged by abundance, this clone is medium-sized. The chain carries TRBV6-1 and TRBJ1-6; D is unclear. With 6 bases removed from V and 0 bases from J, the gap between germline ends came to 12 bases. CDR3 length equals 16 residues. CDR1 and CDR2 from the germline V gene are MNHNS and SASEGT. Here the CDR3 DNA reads TGTGCCAGCAGCCCCCTACCCAGCTCCTATAATTCACCCCTCCACTTT. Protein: CASSPLPSSYNSPLHF.

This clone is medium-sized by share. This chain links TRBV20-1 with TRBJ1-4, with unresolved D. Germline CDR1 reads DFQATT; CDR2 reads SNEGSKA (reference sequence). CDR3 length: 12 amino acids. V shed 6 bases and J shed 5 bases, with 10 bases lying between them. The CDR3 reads CSAIAGNEKLFF. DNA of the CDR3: TGCAGTGCAATAGCCGGGAATGAAAAACTGTTTTTT.

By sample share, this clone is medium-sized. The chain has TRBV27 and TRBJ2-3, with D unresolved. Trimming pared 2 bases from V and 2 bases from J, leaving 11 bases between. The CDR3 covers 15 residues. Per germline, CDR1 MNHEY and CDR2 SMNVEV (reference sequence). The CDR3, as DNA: TGTGCCAGCAGTTTAACAGAGGCCCCCACAGATACGCAGTATTTT. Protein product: CASSLTEAPTDTQYF.

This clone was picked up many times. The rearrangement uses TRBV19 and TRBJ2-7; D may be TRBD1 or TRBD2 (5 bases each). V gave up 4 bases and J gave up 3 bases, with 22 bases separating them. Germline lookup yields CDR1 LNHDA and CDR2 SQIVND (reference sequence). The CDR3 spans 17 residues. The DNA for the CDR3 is TGTGCCAGTAGTAGGTCCCTGTTTGGGACGGAGATCTACGAGCAGTACTTC. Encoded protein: CASSRSLFGTEIYEQYF.

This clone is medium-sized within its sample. CDR3 residues: CASSPRGTGLQYF. The CDR3 bases are TGTGCCAGCAGCCCACGAGGGACAGGTCTGCAGTACTTC. The chain uses TRBV11-3 and TRBJ2-7; 8 bases match TRBD1. The germline V gene encodes CDR1 SGHNT and CDR2 YENEEA. The CDR3 is 13 residues long. Trimming took 5 bases from V and 9 from J; bases not matched to a gene: 9.